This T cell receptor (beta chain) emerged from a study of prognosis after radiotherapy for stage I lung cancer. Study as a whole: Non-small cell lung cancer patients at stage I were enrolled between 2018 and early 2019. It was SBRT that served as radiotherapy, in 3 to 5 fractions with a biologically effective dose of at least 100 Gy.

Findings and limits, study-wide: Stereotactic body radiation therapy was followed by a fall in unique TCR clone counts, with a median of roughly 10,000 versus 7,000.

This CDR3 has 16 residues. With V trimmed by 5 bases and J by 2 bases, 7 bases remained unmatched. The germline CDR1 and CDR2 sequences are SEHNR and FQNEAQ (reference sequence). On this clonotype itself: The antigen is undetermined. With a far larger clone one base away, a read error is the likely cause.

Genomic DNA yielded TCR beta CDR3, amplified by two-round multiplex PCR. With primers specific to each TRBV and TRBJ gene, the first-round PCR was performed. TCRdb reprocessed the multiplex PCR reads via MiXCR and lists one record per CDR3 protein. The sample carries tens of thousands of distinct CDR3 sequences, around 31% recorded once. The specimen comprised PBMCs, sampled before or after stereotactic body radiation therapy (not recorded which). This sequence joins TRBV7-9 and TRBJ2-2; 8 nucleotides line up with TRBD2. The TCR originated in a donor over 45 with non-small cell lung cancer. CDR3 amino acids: CASSQSGTSNTGELFF. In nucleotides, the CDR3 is TGTGCCAGCAGCCAAAGTGGGACTAGTAACACCGGGGAGCTGTTTTTT.